This passage covers 27 T cell receptor beta chains from one sample sequenced in a study of cytomegalovirus exposure and HLA in healthy donors. PCR employed 60 Vbeta and 13 Jbeta primers. Some clones are missing from TCRdb's copy, which holds only in-frame ones; the method was immunoSEQ multiplex PCR. The table records about 120,000 clones, 76% of them present only once. The sample consisted of PBMCs. The receptor set was obtained from a woman in her thirties or forties in good health and CMV-seropositive.

There are a few counts of this clone. The chain has TRBV29-1 and TRBJ2-4, with 9 bases matching TRBD1. CDR1 and CDR2 from the germline V gene are SQVTM and ANQGSEA. V was pared by 6 bases and J by 1 base, with 7 bases of the junction left unmatched. The length of the CDR3 is 15 residues. The chain's CDR3 is CSVARDREAKNIQYF. In DNA, the CDR3 is TGCAGCGTCGCCCGGGACAGGGAGGCCAAAAACATTCAGTACTTC.

The chain is built from TRBV6-6 and TRBJ1-2; a possible D gene is TRBD1 (6 bases). With 6 bases removed from V and 6 bases from J, the gap between germline ends came to 17 bases. Per germline, CDR1 MNHNY and CDR2 SVGAGI (reference sequence). This CDR3 has 14 residues. The chain's CDR3 is CASRDQTGRHGYTF. In nucleotides, the CDR3 is TGTGCCAGCAGGGACCAAACAGGGCGCCATGGCTACACCTTC.

V gene TRBV6-1 combines with J gene TRBJ2-5; the D is unclear. The CDR3 consists of 12 residues. V was pared by 8 bases and J by 5 bases, with 12 bases between. Germline CDR1 reads MNHNS; CDR2 reads SASEGT. CDR3 sequence (DNA): TGTGCCAGCCAGGTCGGATGGGAGACCCAGTACTTC. Protein product: CASQVGWETQYF.

This clone has a handful of counts. The V call is TRBV5-1, the J call TRBJ2-7, with TRBD1 matching over 8 bases. The V segment lost 3 bases and the J segment 5 bases; nucleotides outside the gene matches: 7. The CDR3 length is 14 residues. CDR1 and CDR2 (germline): SGHRS, YFSETQ. CDR3 coding DNA: TGCGCCAGCAGCTCCTCAGGGGGCATCGACGAGCAGTACTTC. This encodes CASSSSGGIDEQYF.

The chain carries TRBV5-6 and TRBJ1-1; 7 nucleotides match TRBD1. Trimming at V came to 4 bases and at J to 4 bases, leaving 7 bases not matched to a gene. The CDR3 spans 14 residues. Germline loops: CDR1 SGHDT, CDR2 YYEEEE. CDR3 region: CASSLPDRVTEAFF. For the CDR3, the DNA is TGTGCCAGCAGCCTTCCTGACAGGGTCACTGAAGCTTTCTTT.

The chain joins TRBV6-5 to TRBJ2-7; 9 bases match TRBD1. Germline V gene data show CDR1 as MNHEY and CDR2 as SVGAGI. V lost 5 bases to trimming and J lost 5 bases; unmatched junction nucleotides: 10. This CDR3 has 15 amino acids. The CDR3 bases are TGTGCCAGCAGTACCATACGACAGGGGGGCAACGAGCAGTACTTC. It yields the protein CASSTIRQGGNEQYF.

Points on this clone: The sample holds other DNA sequences that translate to the same CDR3. The CDR3 sequence: CASSPDRGPYNEQFF. Here the CDR3 DNA reads TGTGCCAGCAGTCCGGACAGGGGCCCCTACAATGAGCAGTTCTTC. The chain has TRBV2 and TRBJ2-1; 9 nucleotides match TRBD1. The V gene's germline CDR1 is SNHLY and CDR2 FYNNEI. Trimming removed 5 bases from V and 2 bases from J; junction bases left unmatched: 4. The CDR3 has 15 residues. Combining the CDR3 with reference TRBV2 and TRBJ2-1 gives the whole variable domain EPEVTQTPSHQVTQMGQEVILRCVPISNHLYFYWYRQILGQKVEFLVSFYNNEISEKSEIFDDQFSVERPDGSNFTLKIRSTKLEDSAMYFCASSPDRGPYNEQFFGPGTRLTVL.

This chain joins TRBV30 and TRBJ1-2; no clear D. The CDR3 runs 11 residues. Germline-derived CDR1 and CDR2 are GTSNPN and SVGIG (reference sequence). Between the trimmed V and J ends, which lost 0 bases and 13 bases, there was a span of 12 bases. The CDR3 region has the DNA TGTGCCTGGAGTGTAATGGCGACTGGCACCTTC. Its protein product is CAWSVMATGTF.

The chain is built from TRBV15 and TRBJ1-5, with D unclear. The CDR3 totals 13 residues. The germline CDR1 and CDR2 sequences are LNHNV and YYDKDF (reference sequence). The germline V and J ends were trimmed by 5 bases and 0 bases, with 5 bases remaining between them. CDR3 DNA sequence: TGTGCCACCAGCCAGGATAGCAATCAGCCCCAGCATTTT. Amino acids: CATSQDSNQPQHF.

This clone has only one observation. The chain recombines TRBV30 with TRBJ2-7; D is possibly TRBD2 (7 bases). The V gene's germline CDR1 is GTSNPN and CDR2 SVGIG (reference sequence). The CDR3 length is 15 residues. The V end lost 0 bases, the J end lost 2 bases, and 14 bases lay between the germline ends. The CDR3 reads CAWSVVGGAAYEQYF. The DNA for the CDR3 is TGTGCCTGGAGTGTCGTGGGGGGGGCCGCCTACGAGCAGTACTTC. Variable domain in full (rest from reference TRBV30 and TRBJ2-7): SQTIHQWPATLVQPVGSPLSLECTVEGTSNPNLYWYRQAAGRGLQLLFYSVGIGQISSEVPQNLSASRPQDRQFILSSKKLLLSDSGFYLCAWSVVGGAAYEQYFGPGTRLTVT.

Only a few counts were recorded for this clone. The rearrangement links TRBV11-2 to TRBJ1-2, with TRBD1 identical over 8 bases. This CDR3 contains 16 residues. Looked up from germline, CDR1 is SGHAT and CDR2 is FQNNGV. V lost 0 bases, J lost 4 bases, and 7 bases stayed unmatched. The CDR3 bases are TGTGCCAGCAGCTTAGATCTAGGGGACAGGCCCTATGGCTACACCTTC. It yields the protein CASSLDLGDRPYGYTF.

This CDR3 is CAWSGGWGYTF. The CDR3 bases are TGTGCCTGGAGTGGAGGGTGGGGCTACACCTTC. V usage is TRBV30 and J usage is TRBJ1-2; D remains unclear. This CDR3 comprises 11 residues. CDR1 and CDR2 (germline): GTSNPN, SVGIG (reference sequence). Trimming left V 1 base short and J 8 bases short, with 8 bases between. The whole variable domain, remainder taken from reference TRBV30 and TRBJ1-2, is SQTIHQWPATLVQPVGSPLSLECTVEGTSNPNLYWYRQAAGRGLQLLFYSVGIGQISSEVPQNLSASRPQDRQFILSSKKLLLSDSGFYLCAWSGGWGYTFGSGTRLTVV.

This sequence joins TRBV9 and TRBJ1-1, with D possibly matching TRBD1 (5 bases). This CDR3 is 16 amino acids long. The V gene lost 6 bases and the J gene lost 1 base, with 19 bases spanning the gap. CDR1 SGDLS and CDR2 YYNGEE come from the germline V gene. CDR3 sequence reads: CASTGGRGIENTEAFF. The CDR3 DNA reads TGTGCCAGCACCGGGGGTCGGGGGATAGAGAACACTGAAGCTTTCTTT. Supplemented by reference TRBV9 and TRBJ1-1, the full variable domain reads DSGVTQTPKHLITATGQRVTLRCSPRSGDLSVYWYQQSLDQGLQFLIQYYNGEERAKGNILERFSAQQFPDLHSELNLSSLELGDSALYFCASTGGRGIENTEAFFGQGTRLTVV.

The genes are TRBV5-1 and TRBJ1-1, with 7 positions matching TRBD1. The length of the CDR3 is 15 residues. From germline, CDR1 is SGHRS and CDR2 YFSETQ. V lost 4 bases and J lost 2; bases outside the gene matches: 8. The CDR3, as DNA: TGCGCCAGCAGCCATTCGACAGGGCGAAACACTGAAGCTTTCTTT. This gives the protein CASSHSTGRNTEAFF. The full variable domain, completed using reference TRBV5-1 and TRBJ1-1, is KAGVTQTPRYLIKTRGQQVTLSCSPISGHRSVSWYQQTPGQGLQFLFEYFSETQRNKGNFPGRFSGRQFSNSRSEMNVSTLELGDSALYLCASSHSTGRNTEAFFGQGTRLTVV.

The V gene is TRBV27, the J gene TRBJ2-7; 10 nucleotides align to TRBD1. The CDR3 has 14 amino acids. Trimming took 4 bases from V and 3 from J; bases not matched to a gene: 3. In germline, CDR1 is MNHEY, CDR2 SMNVEV (reference sequence). The CDR3 DNA reads as TGTGCCAGCAGTTGGGGACAGGGGAGCTACGAGCAGTACTTC. Translated, it gives CASSWGQGSYEQYF.

The chain recombines TRBV19 with TRBJ1-3; no clear D. V lost 6 bases, J lost 0 bases, and 9 bases lay in between. CDR3 length: 14 residues. Germline V lookup: CDR1 LNHDA, CDR2 SQIVND (reference sequence). Here the CDR3 DNA reads TGTGCCAGTAGGACAACCCTCTCTGGAAACACCATATATTTT. Translation: CASRTTLSGNTIYF.

V and J are TRBV30 and TRBJ1-1, with 8 positions matching TRBD1. This CDR3 is built from 15 residues. The germline gives CDR1 GTSNPN, CDR2 SVGIG (reference sequence). V was clipped by 2 bases and J by 1 base; unmatched bases: 6. This chain's CDR3 is CAWSPNRGWNTEAFF. CDR3 nucleotide sequence: TGTGCCTGGAGTCCAAACAGGGGGTGGAACACTGAAGCTTTCTTT.

This clone has a handful of counts. The chain joins TRBV19 to TRBJ1-1, with D perhaps TRBD1 (5 bases). This CDR3 spans 12 amino acids. Germline loops: CDR1 LNHDA, CDR2 SQIVND (reference sequence). The germline V and J ends were trimmed by 7 bases and 2 bases, with 8 bases remaining between them. The CDR3 sequence is CASNQGNTEAFF. CDR3 in DNA: TGTGCCAGTAACCAGGGTAACACTGAAGCTTTCTTT.

The chain uses TRBV5-1 and TRBJ2-2; D gene unclear. Germline CDR1 reads SGHRS; CDR2 reads YFSETQ. Trimming cost V 4 bases and J 4 bases, with 8 bases left between them. The CDR3 extends over 13 amino acids. The CDR3 coding sequence is TGCGCCAGCAGCCTACAGTTCACCGGGGAGCTGTTTTTT. Its translation is CASSLQFTGELFF.

V is TRBV2 and J is TRBJ2-2, with 7 bases matching TRBD1. The CDR3 spans 15 residues. V lost 7 bases to trimming and J lost 5 bases; unmatched junction nucleotides: 10. Germline CDR1 and CDR2: SNHLY and FYNNEI. The CDR3 sequence is CASTDRQGETGELFF. DNA of the CDR3: TGTGCCAGCACGGATAGACAGGGAGAGACCGGGGAGCTGTTTTTT.

The chain carries TRBV30 and TRBJ1-4; D may be TRBD1 (5 bases). The CDR3 is 11 amino acids. CDR1 and CDR2 (germline): GTSNPN, SVGIG (reference sequence). V dropped 5 bases and J dropped 8 bases, with 9 bases sitting between them. This CDR3 reads CAWGAREKLFF. CDR3 coding DNA: TGTGCCTGGGGGGCAAGGGAAAAACTGTTTTTT.

The chain recombines TRBV30 with TRBJ1-6, with 8 bases aligning to TRBD1. The CDR3 runs to 17 residues. Germline assignment: CDR1 GTSNPN and CDR2 SVGIG (reference sequence). J lost 1 base, V lost 3 bases, and 8 bases had no gene match. The CDR3 reads CAWRGLDRGSYNSPLHF. In DNA form, the CDR3 reads TGTGCCTGGAGGGGACTTGACAGGGGTTCCTATAATTCACCCCTCCACTTT. Complete variable domain (other parts from reference TRBV30 and TRBJ1-6): SQTIHQWPATLVQPVGSPLSLECTVEGTSNPNLYWYRQAAGRGLQLLFYSVGIGQISSEVPQNLSASRPQDRQFILSSKKLLLSDSGFYLCAWRGLDRGSYNSPLHFGNGTRLTVT.

The chain has TRBV6-6 and TRBJ2-1; possibly TRBD1 for D (6 bases). The CDR3 consists of 12 residues. Germline V gene data show CDR1 as MNHNY and CDR2 as SVGAGI (reference sequence). V lost 4 bases, J lost 9 bases, and 10 bases lay in between. The CDR3 region is CASSSQGIEQFF. CDR3 sequence (DNA): TGTGCCAGCAGTTCACAGGGAATTGAGCAGTTCTTC.

This sequence joins TRBV6-1 and TRBJ2-7; 8 nucleotides align to TRBD1. The CDR3 sequence is 14 residues long. From germline, CDR1 is MNHNS and CDR2 SASEGT. V was pared by 8 bases and J by 4 bases, with 10 bases of the junction left unmatched. The CDR3 coding sequence is TGTGCCAGCGACAGAGACAGGGGAAGGTACGAGCAGTACTTC. This encodes CASDRDRGRYEQYF.

Concerning this clone itself: The sample holds other DNA sequences that translate to the same CDR3. This sequence joins TRBV18 and TRBJ1-6; tentative D call: TRBD1 (5 bases). Germline V lookup: CDR1 KGHSH, CDR2 LQKENI. The CDR3 totals 13 residues. Trimming cost V 3 bases and J 8 bases, with 8 bases left between them. The CDR3 DNA sequence: TGTGCCAGCTCACCGCCGACAGATTCACCCCTCCACTTT. Translation gives CASSPPTDSPLHF.

This clone was recorded a few times. This rearrangement joins TRBV2 to TRBJ1-5; D gene ambiguous. The CDR3 covers 14 residues. V lost 5 bases and J lost 7, with 15 bases in between. CDR1 and CDR2 (germline): SNHLY, FYNNEI. The CDR3 sequence is CASSPPGGLQPQHF. DNA for the CDR3: TGTGCCAGCAGTCCGCCGGGAGGGCTCCAGCCCCAGCATTTT.

The chain's CDR3 is CASSRGRGVNQETQYF. The CDR3 nucleotides read TGTGCCAGCAGCCGGGGGCGGGGGGTTAATCAAGAGACCCAGTACTTC. The genes are TRBV5-4 and TRBJ2-5, with 8 nucleotides matching TRBD2. The CDR3 has 16 residues. Germline trimming cut 4 bases from V and 2 bases from J; bases unmatched to any gene: 10. Per the germline V gene, CDR1 is SGHNT and CDR2 is YYREEE (reference sequence).